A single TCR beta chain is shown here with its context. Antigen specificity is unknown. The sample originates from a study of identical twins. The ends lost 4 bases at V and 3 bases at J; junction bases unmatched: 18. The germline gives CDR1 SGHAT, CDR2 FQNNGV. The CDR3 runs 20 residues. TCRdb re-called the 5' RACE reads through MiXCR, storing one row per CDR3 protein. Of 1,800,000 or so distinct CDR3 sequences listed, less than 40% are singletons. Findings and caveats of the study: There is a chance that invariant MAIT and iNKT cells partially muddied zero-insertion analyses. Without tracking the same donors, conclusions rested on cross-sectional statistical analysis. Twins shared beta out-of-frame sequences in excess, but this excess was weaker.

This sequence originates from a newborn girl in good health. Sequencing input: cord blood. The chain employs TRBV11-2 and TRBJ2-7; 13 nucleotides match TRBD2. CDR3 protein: CASSSGTSGNARLGNYEQYF. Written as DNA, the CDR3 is TGTGCCAGCAGCTCAGGGACTAGCGGGAATGCTAGGCTCGGGAACTACGAGCAGTACTTC.